These T cell receptor beta chains were read from a single sample in a study of blood T cell repertoires in COVID-19. Libraries were prepared by immunoSEQ multiplex PCR; TCRdb keeps only in-frame clonotypes and omits some of them. Of over 150,000 clones in the sample, around nine tenths were seen once. Sequenced: peripheral blood. The receptors here all came from a woman aged 18-35 years who had recovered from COVID-19. Each CDR3 is given with its conserved first and last residue. D genes are given only for firm matches. Size tells how often a clone was seen (once, few, many) or the class of an expanded clone, and some rows leave it out.

TRBJ2-7 | TRBV11-2 | TRBD2 | - | CASSLTSGGTYEQYF | TGTGCCAGCAGCCTGACTAGCGGGGGGACCTACGAGCAGTACTTC
TRBJ2-2 | TRBV24-1 | TRBD1 | - | CATSEWTGGGELFF | TGTGCCACCAGTGAATGGACAGGGGGCGGGGAGCTGTTTTTT
TRBJ2-1 | TRBV6-2/TRBV6-3 | TRBD2 | - | CASSYEGLAGARQFF | TGTGCCAGCAGTTACGAGGGACTAGCGGGAGCTCGGCAGTTCTTC
TRBJ2-1 | TRBV7-2 | TRBD2 | - | CASSFLSGGINEQFF | TGTGCCAGCAGCTTTCTGAGCGGGGGGATCAATGAGCAGTTCTTC
TRBJ2-7 | TRBV3-1/TRBV3-2 | TRBD1 | - | CASSLKGQGSYEQYF | TGTGCCAGCAGCTTGAAGGGACAGGGCTCCTACGAGCAGTACTTC
TRBJ1-2 | TRBV20-1 | TRBD1 | - | CSGQGLYGYTF | TGCAGTGGACAGGGACTCTATGGCTACACCTTC
TRBJ2-3 | TRBV18 | TRBD1 | once | CASSQMTGATDTQYF | TGTGCCAGCTCACAAATGACAGGGGCGACAGATACGCAGTATTTT
TRBJ1-2 | TRBV5-4 | - | - | CASAPGNTF | TGTGCCAGCGCCCCGGGGAACACCTTC
TRBJ1-1 | TRBV15 | - | - | CATSRVLTWNTEAFF | TGTGCCACCAGCAGAGTGCTCACTTGGAACACTGAAGCTTTCTTT
TRBJ2-7 | TRBV18 | - | - | CASSPGQGGTYEQYF | TGTGCCAGCTCACCGGGGCAGGGTGGGACCTACGAGCAGTACTTC
TRBJ1-2 | TRBV29-1 | TRBD1 | - | CSVGDRGNYGYTF | TGCAGCGTTGGGGACAGAGGAAACTATGGCTACACCTTC
TRBJ2-1 | TRBV5-1 | - | - | CASSGASSYNEQFF | TGCGCCAGCAGCGGGGCGAGCTCCTACAATGAGCAGTTCTTC
TRBJ2-5 | TRBV6-6 | TRBD1 | - | CATLGGSETQYF | TGTGCCACCCTAGGGGGCAGCGAGACCCAGTACTTC
TRBJ2-7 | TRBV7-7 | TRBD1 | - | CASSLRTGGEQYF | TGTGCCAGCAGCTTACGGACAGGGGGCGAGCAGTACTTC
TRBJ2-3 | TRBV9 | TRBD2 | - | CASSVATSASTDTQYF | TGTGCCAGCAGCGTAGCGACTAGCGCAAGCACAGATACGCAGTATTTT
TRBJ1-4 | TRBV11-2 | - | - | CASSPEDFNEKLFF | TGTGCCAGCAGCCCGGAGGATTTTAATGAAAAACTGTTTTTT
TRBJ2-1 | TRBV5-1 | TRBD2 | - | CASSAIAGAYNEQFF | TGCGCCAGCAGCGCAATAGCGGGAGCCTACAATGAGCAGTTCTTC
TRBJ1-3 | TRBV10-2 | - | - | CASSSENPGNTIYF | TGCGCCAGCAGTTCAGAAAACCCTGGAAACACCATATATTTT
TRBJ2-5 | TRBV25-1 | TRBD1 | - | CASSEPDRVETQYF | TGTGCCAGCAGTGAACCCGACAGGGTAGAGACCCAGTACTTC
TRBJ2-5 | TRBV13 | - | - | CASSLGTNQETQYF | TGTGCCAGCAGCCTCGGGACAAACCAAGAGACCCAGTACTTC
TRBJ2-2 | TRBV6-2/TRBV6-3 | TRBD2 | - | CASSYSKIAGGRHTGELFF | TGTGCCAGCAGTTACTCGAAGATAGCGGGGGGGCGGCACACCGGGGAGCTGTTTTTT
TRBJ2-1 | TRBV7-9 | TRBD2 | - | CASSPLFVAGDNEQFF | TGTGCCAGCAGCCCCCTTTTTGTAGCGGGAGACAATGAGCAGTTCTTC
TRBJ2-5 | TRBV19 | TRBD1 | - | CASSVYRGGQETQYF | TGTGCCAGTAGTGTCTACAGGGGCGGACAAGAGACCCAGTACTTC
TRBJ2-3 | TRBV3-1/TRBV3-2 | TRBD2 | - | CASSRADGGATDTQYF | TGTGCCAGCAGCCGGGCTGACGGGGGGGCGACAGATACGCAGTATTTT
TRBJ1-1 | TRBV19 | - | - | CASSIGAGNTEAFF | TGTGCCAGTAGTATTGGCGCGGGGAACACTGAAGCTTTCTTT
TRBJ1-1 | TRBV9 | TRBD1 | - | CASSTRDSHTEAFF | TGTGCCAGCAGCACACGGGACAGCCACACTGAAGCTTTCTTT
TRBJ1-2 | TRBV18 | TRBD1 | - | CASTPQGADYGYTF | TGTGCCAGCACTCCACAGGGGGCGGACTATGGCTACACCTTC
TRBJ2-2 | TRBV7-3 | TRBD2 | few | CASSLMKPGLAGTGELFF | TGTGCCAGCAGCCTAATGAAACCGGGACTAGCGGGGACTGGGGAGCTGTTTTTT
TRBJ2-4 | TRBV5-8 | TRBD1 | - | CASSLVGQGFSGRVKNIQYF | TGTGCCAGCAGCTTGGTAGGACAGGGGTTTTCGGGTAGAGTCAAAAACATTCAGTACTTC
TRBJ2-2 | TRBV5-1 | - | - | CASSLHAGYTGELFF | TGCGCCAGCAGCTTGCATGCCGGTTACACCGGGGAGCTGTTTTTT
TRBJ2-2 | TRBV18 | - | - | CASSPGGPAGELFF | TGTGCCAGCTCACCAGGGGGCCCGGCCGGGGAGCTGTTTTTT
TRBJ2-3 | TRBV7-2 | - | - | CASSELGTDTQYF | TGTGCCAGCAGCGAGCTAGGAACAGATACGCAGTATTTT
TRBJ1-1 | TRBV6-5 | - | - | CASKDEGGSTEAFF | TGTGCCAGCAAAGACGAGGGGGGGAGCACTGAAGCTTTCTTT
TRBJ2-3 | TRBV7-6 | - | - | CASSLGGGNTDTQYF | TGTGCCAGCAGCCTAGGGGGCGGGAACACAGATACGCAGTATTTT
TRBJ1-1 | TRBV4-3 | - | - | CASSQDPGKNTEAFF | TGCGCCAGCAGCCAAGATCCAGGGAAGAACACTGAAGCTTTCTTT
TRBJ2-7 | TRBV27 | TRBD2 | - | CASSLSLAGEQYF | TGTGCCAGCAGTTTGTCGCTAGCGGGGGAGCAGTACTTC
TRBJ1-1 | TRBV19 | - | - | CASNQPGGATEAFF | TGTGCCAGTAACCAACCCGGGGGGGCGACTGAAGCTTTCTTT
TRBJ1-2 | TRBV5-4 | TRBD1 | - | CASSFDALGQGYYGYTF | TGTGCCAGCAGCTTCGATGCCTTAGGACAGGGATACTATGGCTACACCTTC
TRBJ2-1 | TRBV6-6 | TRBD2 | - | CASSSFSGGAYNEQFF | TGTGCCAGCAGTTCCTTTAGCGGGGGGGCCTACAATGAGCAGTTCTTC
TRBJ2-1 | TRBV7-8 | TRBD2 | - | CASSPGGRGNEQFF | TGTGCCAGCAGCCCCGGGGGGAGAGGCAATGAGCAGTTCTTC
TRBJ2-1 | TRBV30 | TRBD1 | few | CAWRGQRNEQFF | TGTGCCTGGAGGGGACAGCGCAATGAGCAGTTCTTC
TRBJ2-3 | TRBV5-8 | TRBD2 | - | CASSSYLAGVTDTQYF | TGTGCCAGCAGCTCGTATCTAGCGGGAGTAACAGATACGCAGTATTTT
TRBJ1-1 | TRBV5-1 | - | - | CASSLAYGGNTEAFF | TGCGCCAGCAGCTTGGCGTACGGCGGCAACACTGAAGCTTTCTTT